The sequence of this T cell receptor beta chain was determined in a study of tissue T cells after allogeneic stem cell transplantation. Assay used: immunoSEQ multiplex PCR; TCRdb lists only in-frame clones, some missing. Among about 28,000 clones listed, about 85% were seen once. Trimming cost V 5 bases and J 5 bases, with 18 bases left between them. The V gene's germline CDR1 is SGHTA and CDR2 FQGNSA. The CDR3 consists of 15 residues. The sequences come from blood, collected before transplantation. The sequence came from a woman aged 18-49 years who later had graft-versus-host disease after an allogeneic stem cell transplant. The V call is TRBV7-2, the J call TRBJ1-1; a weak D match, TRBD1 (6 bases). Written as DNA, the CDR3 is TGTGCCAGCAGCCACCCGGGAGGGGGGGGTACTGAAGCTTTCTTT. It yields the protein CASSHPGGGGTEAFF.